The 10 T cell receptor beta chains reported below all come from one sample, sequenced in a study of T cell responses to AZD1222 COVID-19 vaccine. Data came from immunoSEQ multiplex PCR; TCRdb stores just in-frame clones and leaves some out. Among about 26,000 clones listed, 88% were seen once. The sequencing used peripheral blood, collected 28 days after the second AZD1222 dose. The receptors derive from an adult who received the AZD1222 COVID-19 vaccine.

J is TRBJ2-2 and V is TRBV12-1. TRBV12-1 is deemed a pseudogene. The CDR3 spans 12 residues. The CDR3 protein is CASSRRGGELFF. The CDR3, as DNA: TGTGCCAGCAGCCGGCGTGGCGGGGAGCTGTTTTTT.

This clone has just one count. The J gene is TRBJ1-2, the V gene TRBV18; D not resolved. Germline CDR1 reads KGHSH; CDR2 reads LQKENI. The CDR3 has 13 residues. V lost 6 bases, J lost 8 bases, and 16 bases lay in between. The DNA of the CDR3 is TGTGCCAGCTCCCGCCCCCAATTGCGGGGCTACACCTTC. Its translation is CASSRPQLRGYTF.

The gene calls are TRBV7-2 and TRBJ2-7, with D possibly being TRBD1 or TRBD2 (6 bases each). The CDR3 is 14 amino acids. V was trimmed by 5 bases and J by 7 bases, leaving 18 bases between them. In germline, CDR1 is SGHTA, CDR2 FQGNSA. CDR3 protein: CASSTRGGRGEQYF. DNA for the CDR3: TGTGCCAGCAGCACCAGGGGTGGCCGGGGGGAGCAGTACTTC. Drawing the rest from reference TRBV7-2 and TRBJ2-7, the complete variable domain is GAGVSQSPSNKVTEKGKDVELRCDPISGHTALYWYRQSLGQGLEFLIYFQGNSAPDKSGLPSDRFSAERTGGSVSTLTIQRTQQEDSAVYLCASSTRGGRGEQYFGPGTRLTVT.

The chain recombines TRBV19 with TRBJ1-5, with D maybe TRBD1 (6 bases). V lost 5 bases to trimming and J lost 1 base, with 9 bases between them. Germline V gives CDR1 LNHDA, CDR2 SQIVND (reference sequence). The CDR3 covers 14 residues. The CDR3 bases are TGTGCCAGTAGTCCCGGGACAAGCAATCAGCCCCAGCATTTT. Amino acids: CASSPGTSNQPQHF.

This clone has more than one count but fewer than ten. The chain carries TRBV3-1 (or the pseudogene TRBV3-2) and TRBJ2-7; unclear D gene. The CDR3 runs to 14 residues. Germline V CDR1 and CDR2: LGHDT, YNNKEL (reference sequence). V was clipped by 4 bases and J by 3 bases, with 13 bases between them. The CDR3 DNA sequence: TGTGCCAGCAGCCCCGCCAGGCGCCACTACGAGCAGTACTTC. Residues: CASSPARRHYEQYF.

Comment on this clone: The junction and the germline gene differ at one end; a read error may be behind it. The chain carries TRBV7-7 and TRBJ2-3; the D gene is possibly TRBD2 (5 bases). Per the germline V gene, CDR1 is SSHAT and CDR2 is FNYEAQ (reference sequence). This CDR3 contains 19 residues. The CDR3 here is CASSSLGPSGSNRTDTQYF. CDR3 sequence (DNA): TGTGCTAGCAGCTCACTCGGACCCAGCGGCAGCAACCGCACAGATACGCAGTATTTT.

V and J are TRBV18 and TRBJ1-5; possible D gene TRBD1, 5 bases. Trimming removed 6 bases at V and 3 bases at J, with 15 bases between. The CDR3 loop spans 15 amino acids. Germline V CDR1 and CDR2: KGHSH, LQKENI. CDR3 in amino acids: CASSLGGVNNQPQHF. CDR3 nucleotide sequence: TGTGCCAGCTCGCTGGGGGGGGTTAACAATCAGCCCCAGCATTTT.

The chain links TRBV9 to TRBJ2-5; weak D call: TRBD1 (6 bases). Germline V lookup: CDR1 SGDLS, CDR2 YYNGEE. CDR3 length: 9 amino acids. CDR3 DNA sequence: TGTGCTAGGGGGGAGACCCAGTACTTC. Translated, it gives CARGETQYF.

The V gene is TRBV5-1, the J gene TRBJ2-2; weak D call: TRBD1 (5 bases). This CDR3 is built from 15 residues. The germline CDR1 and CDR2 sequences are SGHRS and YFSETQ. V was shortened by 4 bases and J by 4 bases, with 14 bases between the two germline ends. Written as DNA, the CDR3 is TGCGCCAGCAGCGTATGGGGCGAAGGCACCGGGGAGCTGTTTTTT. It encodes CASSVWGEGTGELFF.

CDR3 sequence (DNA): TGTGCCAGCAGTGAACGAATGGCTGGGGCCAACGTCCTGACTTTC. It specifies CASSERMAGANVLTF. The chain combines TRBV6-1 with TRBJ2-6; D is ambiguous. Germline lookup yields CDR1 MNHNS and CDR2 SASEGT. Trimming stripped 2 bases from V and 2 bases from J, with 7 bases between. CDR3 size: 15 residues.